The 32 T cell receptor beta chains presented below share a single source sample, sequenced in a study of T cells in Graves' hyperthyroidism and ophthalmopathy. RNA transcripts gave rise to amplified TCR beta CDR3 regions. During a first-round RT-PCR of the TCR CDR3, the HTBI primer set was used. Via MiXCR, TCRdb re-called the multiplex PCR reads, giving one row per CDR3 protein. The repertoire holds approximately 370,000 distinct CDR3 sequences, just under 15% seen once, with roughly 33% in the top ten. Source material: blood. These receptors all come from a woman aged 30 to 39 with Graves' hyperthyroidism.

This clonotype appeared many times. The genes are TRBV12-3 or TRBV12-4 and TRBJ2-2, with a weak D call TRBD1 (6 bases). The CDR3 spans 13 residues. V was cut by 3 bases and J by 6 bases, with 8 bases left in between. CDR3: CASSLQGSGELFF. CDR3 DNA: TGTGCCAGCAGTTTGCAGGGGTCCGGGGAGCTGTTTTTT.

V gene TRBV7-3 combines with J gene TRBJ2-5; a possible D gene is TRBD1 (6 bases). Germline CDR1 is SGHTA and CDR2 is FQGTGA. The CDR3 extends over 13 amino acids. V dropped 4 bases and J dropped 4 bases, with 10 bases sitting between them. CDR3: CASSSGVLETQYF. CDR3 nucleotides: TGTGCCAGCAGCTCAGGGGTTTTAGAGACCCAGTACTTC.

There are a few counts of this clonotype. A junction end diverges from the germline sequence, so it may reflect a read error. The chain joins TRBV28 to TRBJ2-6; 7 nucleotides match TRBD1. The germline gives CDR1 MDHEN, CDR2 SYDVKM. This CDR3 has 17 residues. Here the CDR3 DNA reads TGTGCCAGCAGTAGGGACAGAGGGCTCTCTGGGGCCAACGTCCTGGCTTTC. Its protein is CASSRDRGLSGANVLAF.

As for this clonotype: This clone may be a read error of a much larger clone one base away. The rearrangement links TRBV29-1 to TRBJ2-3, with D possibly TRBD2 on 5 matching bases. Germline-derived CDR1 and CDR2 are SQVTM and ANQGSEA. The CDR3 has 14 residues. Trimming took off 7 bases at V and 6 bases at J, with 20 bases between the two ends. As DNA, the CDR3 is TGCAGCGCAAATACCGGGGTCCGTGCGGATACGCAGTATTTT. Its translation is CSANTGVRADTQYF.

Many counts were recorded for this clonotype. In DNA form, the CDR3 reads TGTGCCTGGAACTCCGGGGGGCCAGGCGAGACCCAGTACTTC. Protein: CAWNSGGPGETQYF. V usage is TRBV30 and J usage is TRBJ2-5, with a possible D match to TRBD2 (7 bases). The germline gives CDR1 GTSNPN, CDR2 SVGIG (reference sequence). The CDR3 contains 14 residues. V dropped 4 bases and J dropped 5 bases, with 17 bases sitting between them.

This clonotype was seen repeatedly, ten times or more. This chain joins TRBV28 and TRBJ2-1; weak D call: TRBD1 (7 bases). Deletions cut 2 bases from V and 4 bases from J, with 18 bases between. The CDR3 totals 17 residues. Germline CDR1 reads MDHEN; CDR2 reads SYDVKM. The CDR3 DNA follows: TGTGCCAGCAGTTTAGGAGGGGGCGATCCCGTTTACAATGAGCAGTTCTTC. Translated: CASSLGGGDPVYNEQFF.

This clonotype has ten or more counts. This sequence joins TRBV12-3 or TRBV12-4 and TRBJ2-3; D gene unclear. The ends were cut back, 6 bases at V and 5 bases at J, with 9 bases in the middle. This CDR3 comprises 12 residues. The CDR3 nucleotides read TGTGCCAGCAGAGGCCTCGGAGATACGCAGTATTTT. Translating gives CASRGLGDTQYF.

This clonotype was seen repeatedly, ten times or more. This rearrangement joins TRBV18 to TRBJ2-7, with 11 bases matching TRBD1. Per the germline V gene, CDR1 is KGHSH and CDR2 is LQKENI. The junction had 4 bases not matched to a gene; V was cut back by 3 bases and J by 3 bases. The CDR3 consists of 15 residues. The CDR3 loop is CASSPGTGGVYEQYF. Written as DNA, the CDR3 is TGTGCCAGCTCACCCGGGACAGGGGGAGTCTACGAGCAGTACTTC.

This clonotype was detected ten times or more. CDR3 DNA sequence: TGTGCCAGCAGCCCGATAAGGGGGCCCCCGAACACTGAAGCTTTCTTT. As protein: CASSPIRGPPNTEAFF. The chain carries TRBV11-2 and TRBJ1-1; 7 bases align to TRBD1. The CDR3 length is 16 residues. In germline, CDR1 is SGHAT, CDR2 FQNNGV. Unmatched junction bases numbered 10, after V lost 5 bases and J lost 1 base. Looking up the rest from reference TRBV11-2 and TRBJ1-1 gives the full variable domain: EAGVAQSPRYKIIEKRQSVAFWCNPISGHATLYWYQQILGQGPKLLIQFQNNGVVDDSQLPKDRFSAERLKGVDSTLKIQPAKLEDSAVYLCASSPIRGPPNTEAFFGQGTRLTVV.

At least ten counts were recorded for this clonotype. The CDR3 here is CASSLWGRVETQYF. In DNA form, the CDR3 reads TGTGCCAGCAGTTTATGGGGCAGGGTGGAGACCCAGTACTTC. The chain couples TRBV28 to TRBJ2-5, with D tentatively TRBD1 (5 bases). Germline V gene sequence: CDR1 MDHEN, CDR2 SYDVKM. The CDR3 contains 14 residues. V gave up 0 bases and J gave up 5 bases, with 10 bases separating them.

The chain joins TRBV6-1 to TRBJ1-5; D is unresolved. The CDR3 consists of 13 residues. V dropped 5 bases and J dropped 5 bases, with 10 bases sitting between them. CDR1 is MNHNS and CDR2 is SASEGT in the germline V gene. CDR3 sequence: CASSWTRDQPQHF. In nucleotides, the CDR3 is TGTGCCAGCAGTTGGACCCGGGATCAGCCCCAGCATTTT.

This clonotype came up a few times. The rearrangement uses TRBV10-3 and TRBJ1-2; D unclear. Trimming stripped 3 bases from V and 5 bases from J, with 16 bases between. CDR1 is ENHRY, CDR2 SYGVKD, per germline. This CDR3 contains 15 residues. Here the CDR3 reads CAISDKPGDLYGYTF. The CDR3, as DNA: TGTGCCATCAGTGATAAGCCCGGAGATTTATATGGCTACACCTTC.

A note on this clonotype: The junction and the germline gene differ at one end; a read error may be behind it. The rearrangement joins TRBV20-1 to TRBJ1-5, with D tentatively TRBD1 (5 bases). CDR3 length: 14 residues. The germline gives CDR1 DFQATT, CDR2 SNEGSKA (reference sequence). CDR3 sequence (DNA): TGCGGTGCTACCATGGGGGTTCTCAATCAGCCCCAGCATTTT. Translated: CGATMGVLNQPQHF.

This clonotype was recorded a few times. The J gene is TRBJ2-1, the V gene TRBV5-1; D is uncertain. Trimming left V 0 bases short and J 8 bases short, with 15 bases between. CDR3 length equals 15 residues. Germline V gene data show CDR1 as SGHRS and CDR2 as YFSETQ. The CDR3 protein is CASSLGTDVFDEQFF. The DNA for the CDR3 is TGCGCCAGCAGCTTGGGGACCGACGTTTTCGATGAGCAGTTCTTC. The full variable domain, completed using reference TRBV5-1 and TRBJ2-1, is KAGVTQTPRYLIKTRGQQVTLSCSPISGHRSVSWYQQTPGQGLQFLFEYFSETQRNKGNFPGRFSGRQFSNSRSEMNVSTLELGDSALYLCASSLGTDVFDEQFFGPGTRLTVL.

The chain employs TRBV11-2 and TRBJ2-2; 7 nucleotides match TRBD2. The CDR3 is 15 amino acids. Germline trimming cut 4 bases from V and 2 bases from J; bases unmatched to any gene: 4. Germline values: CDR1 SGHAT, CDR2 FQNNGV. Here the CDR3 DNA reads TGTGCCAGCAGCTGGGGGACTATAAACACCGGGGAGCTGTTTTTT. This translates into CASSWGTINTGELFF.

This clonotype was observed at least ten times. The chain employs TRBV11-2 and TRBJ2-5, with a tentative D call TRBD1 (6 bases). This CDR3 comprises 16 residues. The V gene's germline CDR1 is SGHAT and CDR2 FQNNGV. V was pared by 5 bases and J by 1 base, with 17 bases between. The CDR3 protein is CASSLYTGNIQETQYF. The DNA for the CDR3 is TGTGCCAGCAGCCTATATACAGGGAATATCCAAGAGACCCAGTACTTC.

This clonotype was seen at least ten times. The CDR3 coding sequence is TGTGCCAGCAGTTTAAGCCCAGGGATAGGCTCCTACGAGCAGTACTTC. As protein: CASSLSPGIGSYEQYF. The rearrangement uses TRBV27 and TRBJ2-7; D might be TRBD1 (5 bases). V gave up 2 bases and J gave up 0 bases, with 14 bases separating them. Looked up from germline, CDR1 is MNHEY and CDR2 is SMNVEV (reference sequence). This CDR3 has 16 amino acids.

This clonotype was counted ten times or more. The gene calls are TRBV30 and TRBJ2-7; no definite D call. Trimming cost V 1 base and J 6 bases, with 7 bases left between them. Per germline, CDR1 GTSNPN and CDR2 SVGIG (reference sequence). CDR3 length equals 11 residues. This chain's CDR3 is CAWSAGVEQYF. In DNA, the CDR3 is TGTGCCTGGAGTGCTGGAGTCGAGCAGTACTTC.

This clonotype was counted at least ten times. J is TRBJ1-2 and V is TRBV28, with a tentative D call TRBD1 (5 bases). Germline V gives CDR1 MDHEN, CDR2 SYDVKM. CDR3 size: 11 residues. Trimming took 3 bases from V and 7 from J, leaving 6 bases between them. The CDR3 DNA reads TGTGCCAGCAGTTTTGGGGCTGGCTACACCTTC. This translates into CASSFGAGYTF.

The rearrangement links TRBV5-1 to TRBJ2-1; 7 nucleotides agree with TRBD2. Germline V gives CDR1 SGHRS, CDR2 YFSETQ. The CDR3 is made up of 17 amino acids. V gave up 4 bases and J gave up 3 bases; unmatched junction bases: 13. The CDR3 is CASSNPWTSLDYNEQFF. CDR3 sequence (DNA): TGCGCCAGCAGCAACCCCTGGACTAGTCTGGACTACAATGAGCAGTTCTTC.

The table lists this clonotype with many counts. The J gene is TRBJ2-2, the V gene TRBV28, with no clear D. Trimming removed 5 bases at V and 5 bases at J, with 3 bases between. Germline V lookup: CDR1 MDHEN, CDR2 SYDVKM. The CDR3 is 11 residues long. As DNA, the CDR3 is TGTGCCAGCAGTGATACCGGGGAGCTGTTTTTT. Residues: CASSDTGELFF.

This clonotype was counted ten times or more. This chain joins TRBV11-2 and TRBJ2-1, with D possibly being TRBD1 (5 bases). The CDR3 consists of 15 residues. V was cut by 7 bases and J by 4 bases, with 17 bases left in between. Per the germline V gene, CDR1 is SGHAT and CDR2 is FQNNGV. CDR3 in amino acids: CASTKGVVSYNEQFF. CDR3 nucleotides: TGTGCCAGCACAAAAGGGGTTGTGTCATACAATGAGCAGTTCTTC. The full variable domain, its missing parts supplied by reference TRBV11-2 and TRBJ2-1, is EAGVAQSPRYKIIEKRQSVAFWCNPISGHATLYWYQQILGQGPKLLIQFQNNGVVDDSQLPKDRFSAERLKGVDSTLKIQPAKLEDSAVYLCASTKGVVSYNEQFFGPGTRLTVL.

The genes are TRBV7-6 and TRBJ2-2, with TRBD1 matching 7 bases. V shed 3 bases and J 3 bases; nucleotides not matched to a gene: 1. This CDR3 region has 14 residues. Per germline, CDR1 SGHVS and CDR2 FNYEAQ. The CDR3 here is CASSLQGDTGELFF. The CDR3 DNA reads as TGTGCCAGCAGCTTGCAGGGGGACACCGGGGAGCTGTTTTTT.

The genes are TRBV2 and TRBJ2-7; D uncertain. The CDR3 is 13 residues long. Looked up from germline, CDR1 is SNHLY and CDR2 is FYNNEI. V was cut by 4 bases and J by 8 bases, with 15 bases left in between. This CDR3 is CASSGTDRIQQYF. The CDR3 nucleotides read TGTGCCAGCAGTGGTACGGACCGGATCCAGCAGTACTTC.

V usage is TRBV6-1 and J usage is TRBJ1-3; D not certain. V lost 5 bases to trimming and J lost 0 bases, with 8 bases between them. Germline loops: CDR1 MNHNS, CDR2 SASEGT. This CDR3 has 14 residues. DNA for the CDR3: TGTGCCAGCAGTCCCCGGGTCTCTGGAAACACCATATATTTT. Its translation is CASSPRVSGNTIYF.

This clonotype has ten or more counts. CDR3 in amino acids: CSAREPDLAGGYEQYF. CDR3 in DNA: TGCAGTGCTAGGGAACCGGATTTAGCGGGGGGTTACGAGCAGTACTTC. This sequence joins TRBV20-1 and TRBJ2-7; TRBD2 matches 10 bases. V was pared by 3 bases and J by 4 bases, with 12 bases of the junction left unmatched. CDR3 size: 16 residues. CDR1 DFQATT and CDR2 SNEGSKA come from the germline V gene (reference sequence).

This rearrangement joins TRBV7-9 to TRBJ2-1, with D possibly matching TRBD2 (5 bases). CDR1 is SEHNR and CDR2 is FQNEAQ in the germline V gene (reference sequence). Trimming shortened V by 5 bases and J by 10 bases, and 18 bases separated the two germline ends. This CDR3 is built from 14 residues. Written as DNA, the CDR3 is TGTGCCAGCAGCCCCCCCCCCGTCGGGATAGAGCAGTTCTTC. It translates to CASSPPPVGIEQFF.

CDR3 sequence: CASSPRQANSYEQYF. The CDR3 coding sequence is TGCGCCAGCAGCCCCAGACAGGCGAACTCCTACGAGCAGTACTTC. This chain links TRBV5-1 with TRBJ2-7; possibly TRBD1 for D (6 bases). Germline values: CDR1 SGHRS, CDR2 YFSETQ. V was cut by 4 bases and J by 0 bases, with 14 bases left in between. This CDR3 comprises 15 residues.

This clonotype was seen only a few times. The rearrangement joins TRBV19 to TRBJ2-4, with D possibly matching TRBD2 (6 bases). The CDR3 covers 14 residues. With 6 bases removed from V and 8 bases from J, the gap between germline ends came to 17 bases. Germline V lookup: CDR1 LNHDA, CDR2 SQIVND (reference sequence). This chain's CDR3 is CASRRSGGTDIQYF. The CDR3, as DNA: TGTGCCAGTAGAAGGTCCGGAGGGACGGACATTCAGTACTTC.

A word on this clonotype: Mismatch with germline at one junction end may stem from a read error. The chain has TRBV15 and TRBJ1-4, with unresolved D. Germline V lookup: CDR1 LNHNV, CDR2 YYDKDF (reference sequence). The CDR3 consists of 15 residues. The CDR3 nucleotides are TGTGCCACCAGCAGAGATAAGGGCAGAACTGAAAAACCGTTTTTT. It is translated as CATSRDKGRTEKPFF.

This clonotype was detected a few times. The J gene is TRBJ2-3, the V gene TRBV6-2 or TRBV6-3; the match to TRBD2 covers 11 bases. This CDR3 spans 17 amino acids. Germline-derived CDR1 and CDR2 are MNHEY and SVGEGT. The J segment lost 1 base and the V segment lost 2 bases, leaving 5 bases of the junction unmatched. The DNA for the CDR3 is TGTGCCAGCAGTTACACTAGCGGGAGCCGTGGCACAGATACGCAGTATTTT. It specifies CASSYTSGSRGTDTQYF.

This clonotype has more than one count but fewer than ten. The gene calls are TRBV2 and TRBJ2-3, with 10 nucleotides matching TRBD2. The V gene's germline CDR1 is SNHLY and CDR2 FYNNEI. This CDR3 comprises 15 residues. J was trimmed by 2 bases and V by 6 bases; bases with no gene match: 5. This chain's CDR3 is CASSGLADFTDTQYF. CDR3 DNA sequence: TGTGCCAGCAGCGGACTAGCGGACTTCACAGATACGCAGTATTTT.